The 20 T cell receptor beta chains presented below share a single source sample, sequenced in a study of cytomegalovirus exposure and HLA in healthy donors. The primer mix had 60 Vbeta and 13 Jbeta primers. The data were produced by immunoSEQ multiplex PCR, yet TCRdb's version contains in-frame clones alone and is incomplete. The sample records roughly 250,000 clones, roughly two thirds being singletons. The sequencing input was PBMCs. Every receptor here comes from a female donor in good health and CMV-seronegative.

This clone occurred once. This sequence joins TRBV11-1 and TRBJ1-1; D possibly corresponds to TRBD1 (5 bases). The length of the CDR3 is 14 residues. V was trimmed by 5 bases and J by 9 bases, leaving 19 bases between them. CDR1 is SGHAT, CDR2 FQDESV, per germline (reference sequence). CDR3 protein: CASSPVPGRVQAFF. The CDR3 DNA reads as TGTGCCAGCAGCCCCGTCCCAGGCAGGGTTCAAGCTTTCTTT.

The V and J genes are TRBV7-9 and TRBJ2-1; D is possibly TRBD1 (6 bases). V gave up 6 bases and J gave up 8 bases, with 17 bases separating them. Germline V gene lookup returns CDR1 SEHNR and CDR2 FQNEAQ (reference sequence). The length of the CDR3 is 14 residues. In DNA, the CDR3 is TGTGCCAGCAGTCTAGGGGGAACCAACGATGAGCAGTTCTTC. It yields the protein CASSLGGTNDEQFF.

The chain employs TRBV28 and TRBJ1-6; D not certain. Germline V gene data show CDR1 as MDHEN and CDR2 as SYDVKM. The V gene lost 4 bases and the J gene lost 9 bases, with 10 bases spanning the gap. The length of the CDR3 is 13 residues. CDR3 loop: CASSWPPSSPLHF. For the CDR3, the DNA is TGTGCCAGCAGTTGGCCACCTAGTTCACCCCTCCACTTT.

V usage is TRBV6-1 and J usage is TRBJ2-7; the D gene is possibly TRBD1 (5 bases). This CDR3 spans 13 amino acids. Germline CDR1 reads MNHNS; CDR2 reads SASEGT. Between the trimmed V and J ends, which lost 8 bases and 0 bases, there was a span of 11 bases. The CDR3 region is CASGRQSSYEQYF. The DNA for the CDR3 is TGTGCCAGCGGTCGACAGAGCTCCTACGAGCAGTACTTC.

This clone was counted a few times. The rearrangement uses TRBV18 and TRBJ1-2; no definite D call. The V gene lost 2 bases and the J gene lost 7 bases, with 11 bases spanning the gap. Germline CDR1 and CDR2: KGHSH and LQKENI. The length of the CDR3 is 13 residues. Written as DNA, the CDR3 is TGTGCCAGCTCACCATCAGACTCCCGTGGCTACACCTTC. Protein: CASSPSDSRGYTF.

J is TRBJ1-2 and V is TRBV19, with D unclear. V lost 5 bases to trimming and J lost 4 bases, with 14 bases between them. The length of the CDR3 is 14 residues. The V gene's germline CDR1 is LNHDA and CDR2 SQIVND (reference sequence). The CDR3 DNA follows: TGTGCCAGTAGTCCTGACGGGGTTTCCTATGGCTACACCTTC. Its translation is CASSPDGVSYGYTF.

V is TRBV11-2 and J is TRBJ2-1; weak D call: TRBD1 (6 bases). This CDR3 region has 17 residues. V gave up 5 bases and J gave up 0 bases, with 17 bases separating them. Germline lookup yields CDR1 SGHAT and CDR2 FQNNGV. The CDR3 region is CASSKSTGTYSYNEQFF. CDR3 bases: TGTGCCAGCAGCAAGAGTACCGGGACATACTCCTACAATGAGCAGTTCTTC.

This sequence joins TRBV13 and TRBJ1-1; 9 positions match TRBD1. Germline V CDR1 and CDR2: PRHDT, FYEKMQ (reference sequence). V trimming: 5 bases; J trimming: 1 base; junction bases outside the gene matches: 17. The CDR3 totals 19 residues. Written as DNA, the CDR3 is TGTGCCAGCAGCGAAACCCGGACAGGGGAAGGTCTTCGGAACACTGAAGCTTTCTTT. Its protein product is CASSETRTGEGLRNTEAFF.

A few counts support this clone. J is TRBJ1-5 and V is TRBV7-9; no firm D call. V gave up 4 bases and J gave up 0 bases, with 7 bases separating them. CDR3 length: 14 amino acids. CDR1 is SEHNR, CDR2 FQNEAQ, per germline (reference sequence). DNA of the CDR3: TGTGCCAGCAGCTCGGGATTTAGCAATCAGCCCCAGCATTTT. Protein: CASSSGFSNQPQHF.

This clone was seen more than once but under ten times. V usage is TRBV28 and J usage is TRBJ2-5; D might be TRBD2 (6 bases). The V gene's germline CDR1 is MDHEN and CDR2 SYDVKM. V was cut by 3 bases and J by 1 base, with 9 bases left in between. The CDR3 runs to 14 residues. The chain's CDR3 is CASSFWGVQETQYF. The CDR3 coding sequence is TGTGCCAGCAGTTTTTGGGGGGTCCAAGAGACCCAGTACTTC.

This clone was observed a handful of times. This sequence joins TRBV27 and TRBJ1-5; D perhaps matches TRBD1 (5 bases). There are 13 residues in the CDR3. The germline V gene has CDR1 MNHEY and CDR2 SMNVEV (reference sequence). V lost 6 bases and J lost 5, with 11 bases in between. The DNA for the CDR3 is TGTGCCAGCAGACGACAGCCAGATCAGCCCCAGCATTTT. This sequence encodes CASRRQPDQPQHF.

This chain uses TRBV1 with TRBJ1-5; the tabulated D call, TRBD1, remains unverified against the DNA. TRBV1 is termed a pseudogene. This CDR3 is 17 amino acids long. This CDR3 reads CTSSRQAKLYSNQPQHF. The CDR3 DNA follows: TGCACCAGCAGCCGACAGGCCAAATTATATAGCAATCAGCCCCAGCATTTT.

A single count supports this clone. The junction shows a germline mismatch at one end, possibly a read error. The rearrangement links TRBV10-3 to TRBJ2-1, with 13 bases aligning to TRBD2. This CDR3 is built from 19 residues. Germline V CDR1 and CDR2: ENHRY, SYGVKD. CDR3 bases: TGTACCATCAGGACCGGGACTAGCGGGATTGACATCTCCTACAATGAGCAGTTCTTC. Translated, it gives CTIRTGTSGIDISYNEQFF.

The chain recombines TRBV4-2 with TRBJ2-5; 7 nucleotides align to TRBD2. The DNA end favors TRBJ2-7, so the J call may be wrong. Germline-derived CDR1 and CDR2 are LGHNA and YNFKEQ. The CDR3 totals 14 residues. The chain's CDR3 is CASGGRGGAYEQYF. CDR3 bases: TGTGCCAGCGGAGGTCGGGGAGGGGCCTACGAGCAGTACTTC.

This chain uses TRBV5-1 with TRBJ2-1, with TRBD2 matching over 9 bases. CDR1 is SGHRS, CDR2 YFSETQ, per germline. There are 16 residues in the CDR3. V trimming: 0 bases; J trimming: 9 bases; junction bases outside the gene matches: 10. CDR3 sequence: CASSLGEGGRAVEQFF. The CDR3 DNA sequence: TGCGCCAGCAGCTTGGGTGAAGGCGGGAGGGCCGTTGAGCAGTTCTTC.

The CDR3 reads CASSSPRKSEAFF. For the CDR3, the DNA is TGTGCCAGCAGTTCCCCTAGGAAGTCTGAAGCTTTCTTT. The chain couples TRBV6-6 to TRBJ1-1; D is unresolved. The germline CDR1 and CDR2 sequences are MNHNY and SVGAGI (reference sequence). The V end lost 4 bases, the J end lost 6 bases, and 12 bases lay between the germline ends. The CDR3 contains 13 residues.

The genes are TRBV2 and TRBJ1-1, with a weak D call TRBD1 (6 bases). Trimming left V 8 bases short and J 10 bases short, with 17 bases between. Germline CDR1 reads SNHLY; CDR2 reads FYNNEI. This CDR3 is 12 amino acids long. CDR3 region: CASFLDSLRAFF. The CDR3 coding sequence is TGTGCCAGCTTCTTGGACAGCTTGAGAGCTTTCTTT.

The chain combines TRBV21-1 with TRBJ1-5; the tabulated D call, TRBD1, remains unverified against the DNA. TRBV21-1 is a recognized pseudogene. This CDR3 has 16 residues. The DNA for the CDR3 is TGTGCCAGCAGTATCCGGGACAGGGGACTGAATCAGCCCCAGCATTTT. This translates into CASSIRDRGLNQPQHF.

The V gene is TRBV14, the J gene TRBJ2-2, with TRBD1 matching 8 bases. V lost 4 bases and J lost 4; bases outside the gene matches: 8. Germline assignment: CDR1 SGHDN and CDR2 FVKESK. The CDR3 is 16 amino acids. The CDR3 DNA reads TGTGCCAGCAGCCTCCGTCGCAGGGGGCTCACCGGGGAGCTGTTTTTT. Protein: CASSLRRRGLTGELFF.

There are a few counts of this clone. The rearrangement uses TRBV5-4 and TRBJ2-2; the match to TRBD1 covers 11 bases. Germline V gene data show CDR1 as SGHNT and CDR2 as YYREEE (reference sequence). This CDR3 contains 16 residues. With V trimmed by 3 bases and J by 6 bases, 7 bases remained unmatched. CDR3 region: CASSWDRGRGSGELFF. DNA of the CDR3: TGTGCCAGCAGCTGGGACAGGGGGAGAGGCTCCGGGGAGCTGTTTTTT.